A single sample gave rise to the 15 T cell receptor beta chains below, sequenced in a study of human T cells and chemical hapten exposure. TCRdb re-derived calls from the RACE reads in MiXCR, one entry per CDR3 protein. The sample lists roughly 380,000 distinct CDR3 sequences, approximately 5.1% occurring once. The time point here: pre-sensitization, week 0. Treatment indicated: therapeutic diphenylcyclopropenone sensitization with weekly scalp DPC. The source was whole blood, collected in connection with sensitization to the hapten diphenylcyclopropenone (DPC). These TCRs come from a woman aged 45 to 65 with alopecia areata. Some clones in this sample may be carry-over from other donors' samples.

The J gene is TRBJ2-7, the V gene TRBV13; 7 bases match TRBD1. Germline CDR1 reads PRHDT; CDR2 reads FYEKMQ (reference sequence). V trimming: 4 bases; J trimming: 2 bases; junction bases outside the gene matches: 8. The CDR3 length is 15 residues. CDR3 amino acids: CASSSVRTGAYEQYF. CDR3 in DNA: TGTGCCAGCAGCTCGGTACGCACAGGGGCCTACGAGCAGTACTTC.

This clonotype was picked up many times. The chain employs TRBV10-2 and TRBJ2-3; a weak D match, TRBD2 (5 bases). The CDR3 runs to 14 residues. Germline lookup yields CDR1 WSHSY and CDR2 SAAADI. V was pared by 7 bases and J by 4 bases, with 15 bases between. CDR3 DNA sequence: TGCGCCAGCATTCCTACTAGTTACGCAGATACGCAGTATTTT. Translation: CASIPTSYADTQYF.

The J gene is TRBJ2-3, the V gene TRBV7-9; tentatively, D is TRBD2 (6 bases). Trimming cost V 5 bases and J 2 bases, with 11 bases left between them. There are 14 residues in the CDR3. Germline CDR1 SEHNR, CDR2 FQNEAQ (reference sequence). CDR3 in amino acids: CASSPGTHTDTQYF. CDR3 in DNA: TGTGCCAGCAGCCCGGGGACTCACACAGATACGCAGTATTTT.

This clonotype was counted many times. The chain has TRBV6-2 or TRBV6-3 and TRBJ1-1, with D possibly matching TRBD1 (6 bases). The V gene lost 5 bases and the J gene lost 1 base, with 23 bases spanning the gap. This CDR3 has 18 amino acids. The germline gives CDR1 MNHEY, CDR2 SVGEGT. The CDR3 DNA sequence: TGTGCCAGCAGTCCACTGCCCATGCAACCGGGACAGAACACTGAAGCTTTCTTT. Translated, it gives CASSPLPMQPGQNTEAFF.

The chain employs TRBV14 and TRBJ1-1; no definite D call. The CDR3 contains 12 residues. The ends were cut back, 0 bases at V and 3 bases at J, with 2 bases in the middle. Germline CDR1 is SGHDN and CDR2 is FVKESK. The chain's CDR3 is CASSQEDTEAFF. CDR3 nucleotides: TGTGCCAGCAGCCAAGAGGACACTGAAGCTTTCTTT.

In its sample, this clonotype was seen many times. The chain couples TRBV28 to TRBJ2-5; 8 bases align to TRBD2. CDR3 size: 16 residues. The germline CDR1 and CDR2 sequences are MDHEN and SYDVKM. J gave up 5 bases and V 3 bases, and 11 bases lay outside the gene matches. CDR3 in amino acids: CASSFPTGGRLETQYF. The CDR3 region has the DNA TGTGCCAGCAGTTTTCCGACTGGCGGGAGGTTGGAGACCCAGTACTTC.

The sample holds a few counts of this clonotype. This chain uses TRBV27 with TRBJ2-4; 9 nucleotides agree with TRBD1. CDR1 is MNHEY, CDR2 SMNVEV, per germline (reference sequence). With 2 bases clipped from V and 0 bases from J, the junction kept 11 bases outside the gene matches. The CDR3 runs 19 residues. CDR3 amino acids: CASSLSRGQGSLAKNIQYF. Here the CDR3 DNA reads TGTGCCAGCAGTTTAAGCAGGGGACAGGGCTCTCTAGCCAAAAACATTCAGTACTTC.

This clonotype was observed many times. This chain joins TRBV28 and TRBJ2-3, with TRBD1 identical over 7 bases. The CDR3 consists of 14 residues. V dropped 7 bases and J dropped 2; count of bases not matched to a gene: 6. Germline lookup yields CDR1 MDHEN and CDR2 SYDVKM. The CDR3 is CASNGRGFTDTQYF. The CDR3 region has the DNA TGTGCCAGCAACGGCAGGGGGTTCACAGATACGCAGTATTTT.

Ten or more counts support this clonotype. V usage is TRBV28 and J usage is TRBJ2-2; tentatively, D is TRBD2 (6 bases). The CDR3 runs 15 residues. Germline V gene data show CDR1 as MDHEN and CDR2 as SYDVKM. V lost 2 bases to trimming and J lost 2 bases, with 9 bases between them. Here the CDR3 DNA reads TGTGCCAGCAGTTTAACGGGAGCAAACACCGGGGAGCTGTTTTTT. This sequence encodes CASSLTGANTGELFF. Filled out from reference TRBV28 and TRBJ2-2, the complete variable domain reads DVKVTQSSRYLVKRTGEKVFLECVQDMDHENMFWYRQDPGLGLRLIYFSYDVKMKEKGDIPEGYSVSREKKERFSLILESASTNQTSMYLCASSLTGANTGELFFGEGSRLTVL.

At least ten counts were recorded for this clonotype. The V gene is TRBV5-1, the J gene TRBJ2-7, with TRBD1 as a possible D gene (5 bases). V lost 3 bases and J 2 bases, leaving 18 bases between the germline ends. CDR3 length: 16 residues. Germline values: CDR1 SGHRS, CDR2 YFSETQ. The CDR3 DNA sequence: TGCGCCAGCAGCTCAGGAATAACGACAGTTGCCTACGAGCAGTACTTC. Its protein is CASSSGITTVAYEQYF.

This clonotype was seen a handful of times. This chain connects TRBV7-2 to TRBJ2-3; D is ambiguous. V lost 6 bases and J 4 bases, leaving 14 bases between the germline ends. Germline V gene data show CDR1 as SGHTA and CDR2 as FQGNSA. The CDR3 contains 14 residues. The CDR3 nucleotides read TGTGCCAGCAGTTCCTATTGGATCGCAGATACGCAGTATTTT. This sequence encodes CASSSYWIADTQYF.

Ten or more counts support this clonotype. The V and J genes are TRBV5-1 and TRBJ1-5, with TRBD1 matching over 10 bases. V gave up 3 bases and J gave up 5 bases; unmatched junction bases: 5. This CDR3 contains 15 residues. In germline, CDR1 is SGHRS, CDR2 YFSETQ. CDR3 sequence (DNA): TGCGCCAGCAGCTCCACCGGGACAGGGGATCAGCCCCAGCATTTT. It yields the protein CASSSTGTGDQPQHF.

This clonotype came up many times. This CDR3 reads CASSLDSGELFF. CDR3 nucleotides: TGTGCCAGCAGCCTAGACTCCGGGGAGCTGTTTTTT. This chain joins TRBV9 and TRBJ2-2; no reliable D call. Trimming took 4 bases from V and 6 from J, leaving 7 bases between them. Looked up from germline, CDR1 is SGDLS and CDR2 is YYNGEE. The CDR3 sequence is 12 residues long.

This clonotype was detected a few times. This rearrangement joins TRBV6-1 to TRBJ1-2; no definite D call. The CDR3 extends over 13 amino acids. CDR1 and CDR2 (germline): MNHNS, SASEGT. Trimming removed 3 bases at V and 4 bases at J, with 9 bases between. CDR3: CASSDDGAYGYTF. The CDR3 DNA sequence: TGTGCCAGCAGTGATGATGGCGCCTATGGCTACACCTTC.

This clonotype was observed at least ten times. The gene calls are TRBV28 and TRBJ2-1; TRBD2 aligns across 14 bases. V lost 4 bases, J lost 11 bases, and 7 bases stayed unmatched. The V gene's germline CDR1 is MDHEN and CDR2 SYDVKM. The CDR3 is 15 amino acids. The DNA for the CDR3 is TGTGCCAGCAGTTCCGGGACTAGCGGGGGACATAAGCAGTTCTTC. Its translation: CASSSGTSGGHKQFF.